The clone carrying this TCR beta chain was seen ten or more times. What it binds is not known. Each CDR3 protein gets one entry after TCRdb re-called the 5' RACE reads with MiXCR. Of more than 450,000 distinct CDR3 sequences listed, more than 15% were seen once; the top ten hold about 12%. The data were taken from a study of T-cell memory formation after mild COVID-19. Whole-study context: TCR clustering was largely donor specific.

Study-level results: For contracting clones, CD4+ ones sat mainly in CM and EM, CD8+ in EMRA. In pre-infection memory, a portion of responding clones appeared, which suggested that cross-reactive memory joined. There was a balanced CD4/CD8 profile in clones contracting day 15 to 85, and later expanders leaned CD4+.

Trimming removed 5 bases at V and 2 bases at J, with 13 bases between. CDR1 is LGHNA, CDR2 YNFKEQ, per germline. This CDR3 is built from 15 residues. Sequencing was performed on PBMCs or a T cell subset sorted from them (not recorded which). The sequence was obtained from an adult woman who had mild COVID-19 (a few samples of this study predate the infection). Cell type and time point are not known. The rearrangement joins TRBV4-2 to TRBJ2-1; D call uncertain. In nucleotides, the CDR3 is TGTGCCAGCAGCGCCAACCCTTCTGCCTACAATGAGCAGTTCTTC. Amino acids: CASSANPSAYNEQFF.